This passage covers 12 T cell receptor beta chains from one sample sequenced in a study of blood T cell repertoires in COVID-19. TCRdb keeps only in-frame clones here, not all; method: immunoSEQ multiplex PCR. The table includes hundreds of thousands of clones, roughly 82% detected once. Material for sequencing was PBMCs or T cells enriched from blood (not recorded which). The source of these receptors is a woman aged 45-65 years who had recovered from COVID-19.

The chain joins TRBV29-1 to TRBJ2-7; 14 bases fit TRBD2. Germline CDR1 SQVTM, CDR2 ANQGSEA. CDR3 size: 17 residues. Trimming at V came to 5 bases and at J to 2 bases, leaving 11 bases not matched to a gene. CDR3: CSVITGTSGSGAYEQYF. The CDR3, as DNA: TGCAGCGTTATCACCGGGACTAGCGGGAGTGGGGCCTACGAGCAGTACTTC.

V usage is TRBV7-9 and J usage is TRBJ2-1; 14 bases agree with TRBD2. The germline V gene encodes CDR1 SEHNR and CDR2 FQNEAQ (reference sequence). V lost 5 bases to trimming and J lost 8 bases; unmatched junction nucleotides: 11. The CDR3 totals 17 residues. CDR3 loop: CASSLPGLAGVGDEQFF. In DNA, the CDR3 is TGTGCCAGCAGCCTACCGGGACTAGCGGGAGTTGGCGATGAGCAGTTCTTC. Together with reference TRBV7-9 and TRBJ2-1, the CDR3 gives the full variable domain: DTGVSQNPRHKITKRGQNVTFRCDPISEHNRLYWYRQTLGQGPEFLTYFQNEAQLEKSRLLSDRFSAERPKGSFSTLEIQRTEQGDSAMYLCASSLPGLAGVGDEQFFGPGTRLTVL.

This chain connects TRBV12-3 or TRBV12-4 to TRBJ2-7; 7 bases line up with TRBD2. This CDR3 comprises 13 residues. V lost 8 bases and J lost 4; bases outside the gene matches: 8. CDR3 residues: CASSKSGTYEQYF. In DNA form, the CDR3 reads TGTGCCAGCTCCAAAAGCGGGACGTACGAGCAGTACTTC.

This clone came up once. The J gene is TRBJ1-1, the V gene TRBV20-1; D remains ambiguous. This CDR3 has 10 residues. CDR1 and CDR2 from the germline V gene are DFQATT and SNEGSKA (reference sequence). Trimming took off 6 bases at V and 5 bases at J, with 7 bases between the two ends. The CDR3 DNA sequence: TGCAGTGCCCCGGAGACTGAAGCTTTCTTT. Encoded protein: CSAPETEAFF.

This chain uses TRBV12-3 or TRBV12-4 with TRBJ1-5; weak D call: TRBD1 (5 bases). V was clipped by 5 bases and J by 0 bases, with 5 bases between them. This CDR3 region has 13 residues. The CDR3 bases are TGTGCCAGCAGTGACAGTAGCAATCAGCCCCAGCATTTT. Amino acids: CASSDSSNQPQHF.

This chain joins TRBV9 and TRBJ2-3; 12 positions agree with TRBD2. Germline-derived CDR1 and CDR2 are SGDLS and YYNGEE. V trimming: 4 bases; J trimming: 5 bases; junction bases outside the gene matches: 8. This CDR3 has 16 residues. Here the CDR3 reads CASSYLAGGPEDTQYF. The DNA for the CDR3 is TGTGCCAGCAGCTACCTAGCGGGGGGGCCTGAAGATACGCAGTATTTT. The complete variable domain, with remaining parts taken from reference TRBV9 and TRBJ2-3, reads DSGVTQTPKHLITATGQRVTLRCSPRSGDLSVYWYQQSLDQGLQFLIQYYNGEERAKGNILERFSAQQFPDLHSELNLSSLELGDSALYFCASSYLAGGPEDTQYFGPGTRLTVL.

DNA for the CDR3: TGTGCCAGCAGCGTAGTTTCCGGGACAGGGGCTGAAGCTTTCTTT. It encodes CASSVVSGTGAEAFF. The rearrangement joins TRBV9 to TRBJ1-1; 10 nucleotides agree with TRBD1. This CDR3 comprises 15 residues. The ends lost 0 bases at V and 6 bases at J; junction bases unmatched: 5. Germline lookup yields CDR1 SGDLS and CDR2 YYNGEE.

The V and J genes are TRBV7-9 and TRBJ1-4; D is unresolved. In germline, CDR1 is SEHNR, CDR2 FQNEAQ (reference sequence). V lost 5 bases to trimming and J lost 7 bases, with 11 bases between them. The CDR3 spans 13 residues. The CDR3 nucleotides read TGTGCCAGCAGCCGCAGTTCAGGTGAAAAACTGTTTTTT. This translates into CASSRSSGEKLFF.

The chain couples TRBV7-3 to TRBJ2-2; D might be TRBD1 (6 bases). In germline, CDR1 is SGHTA, CDR2 FQGTGA. V lost 2 bases and J lost 6, with 13 bases in between. CDR3 length: 15 residues. In DNA form, the CDR3 reads TGTGCCAGCAGCTTACTTGGGGGCTCCTCCGGGGAGCTGTTTTTT. Amino acid sequence: CASSLLGGSSGELFF.

The genes are TRBV10-2 and TRBJ2-7, with TRBD2 identical over 8 bases. CDR3 length equals 14 residues. Germline trimming cut 4 bases from V and 0 bases from J; bases unmatched to any gene: 2. Germline V lookup: CDR1 WSHSY, CDR2 SAAADI. The CDR3 loop is CASSGSGGSYEQYF. In nucleotides, the CDR3 is TGCGCCAGCAGTGGGAGCGGGGGCTCCTACGAGCAGTACTTC.

The chain uses TRBV6-5 and TRBJ1-2; 7 bases agree with TRBD1. Trimming cost V 5 bases and J 4 bases; bases outside gene matches: 7. CDR1 and CDR2 from the germline V gene are MNHEY and SVGAGI. This CDR3 has 14 residues. The CDR3 DNA is TGTGCCAGCAGTCCAGGACAGGTCTTCTATGGCTACACCTTC. This codes for CASSPGQVFYGYTF.

V is TRBV28 and J is TRBJ1-2; D gene uncertain. Germline CDR1 and CDR2: MDHEN and SYDVKM. Deletions cut 1 base from V and 4 bases from J, with 4 bases between. This CDR3 contains 12 residues. The CDR3 coding sequence is TGTGCCAGCAGTTTATCCGGCTATGGCTACACCTTC. Protein: CASSLSGYGYTF.